Detailed here is one T cell receptor (beta chain). Sequencing was performed with immunoSEQ multiplex PCR; in TCRdb, only in-frame clones are kept and a portion is missing. The table includes about 66,000 clones, 85% to 95% detected once. This sample is part of a study of T cells after posttransplantation cyclophosphamide. V was clipped by 3 bases and J by 5 bases; unmatched bases: 8. This CDR3 comprises 15 residues. Germline V gene lookup returns CDR1 SGDLS and CDR2 YYNGEE. On the day of bone marrow donation, the related graft donor provided peripheral blood. Material: PBMCs. The V gene is TRBV9, the J gene TRBJ2-5, with 9 bases that match TRBD2. The clonotype comes from a woman under 40 in good health and a related stem cell transplant donor. CDR3 protein: CASSAGTSSGETQYF. The CDR3 nucleotides are TGTGCCAGCAGCGCCGGGACTAGCAGTGGGGAGACCCAGTACTTC. The full variable domain, in which reference TRBV9 and TRBJ2-5 provide the parts outside the CDR3, is DSGVTQTPKHLITATGQRVTLRCSPRSGDLSVYWYQQSLDQGLQFLIQYYNGEERAKGNILERFSAQQFPDLHSELNLSSLELGDSALYFCASSAGTSSGETQYFGPGTRLLVL.